This T cell receptor beta chain was observed in a study of blood T cells in healthy people across ages. This clonotype was detected only a few times. Collection of 9.5 to 10 milliliters of peripheral blood was performed for each donor. A second PCR of 7 to 11 cycles used a sample-barcoded 5' primer and a J-beta primer mix. Every individual sample yielded 2.5 million or more paired-end reads (each containing CDR3). MiXCR was run by TCRdb on the 5' RACE reads, yielding one entry per CDR3 protein. The table has about 680,000 distinct CDR3 sequences, around 49% seen once. Trimming cost V 3 bases and J 5 bases; bases outside gene matches: 6. The CDR3 extends over 14 amino acids. Germline V CDR1 and CDR2: SGHRS, YFSETQ.

The chain joins TRBV5-1 to TRBJ2-7; 9 bases line up with TRBD1. The sequenced sample consisted of blood. This TCR was recovered from a woman between 55 and 75 years old in good health. The CDR3, as DNA: TGCGCCAGCAGCTCGTCCCGGGACAGGGACGAGCAGTACTTC. It specifies CASSSSRDRDEQYF.